This T cell receptor (beta chain) originates from a study of graft-versus-host responses after intestinal transplantation. Study at large: Transplantation in recipients was multivisceral, liver-intestinal, or isolated intestinal. Study-level points and caveats: Elevated graft-versus-host to host-versus-graft clonal ratios in allografts were recorded for patients with graft-donor T cell macrochimerism. Detected in recipient marrow were GvH clones, some of which were first observed in ileum or blood.

V lost 6 bases to trimming and J lost 3 bases, with 7 bases between them. The CDR3 totals 12 residues. Germline lookup yields CDR1 KGHSH and CDR2 LQKENI. Repertoires were generated with immunoSEQ multiplex PCR, while TCRdb's copy carries only in-frame clones and drops some. The data hold about 88,000 clones, with approximately 87% observed a single time. As for this clone: Its specificity is not known.

The origin of this receptor is a human donor who received an intestinal transplant. The chain carries TRBV18 and TRBJ2-3, with D uncertain. The source material was unstimulated CD4+ T cells sorted from spleen or lymph node cells, sampled before intestinal transplant. The CDR3 loop is CASSRETDTQYF. The DNA for the CDR3 is TGTGCCAGCTCCCGAGAGACAGATACGCAGTATTTT.